This is a list of T cell receptor beta chains from one sample in a study of T cells in Graves' hyperthyroidism and ophthalmopathy. From the multiplex PCR reads, TCRdb called clonotypes with MiXCR, one entry per CDR3 protein. The repertoire holds under 400,000 distinct CDR3 sequences, with about 20% as singletons. Sequencing was done on a sample of blood. The receptors here all came from a woman aged 45-59 years with Graves' hyperthyroidism. Each CDR3 is given with its conserved first and last residue. The D gene is left open where the match is weak. A row's size may be missing; if present it is once, few, many or a size class.

clone size: many
J gene: TRBJ1-1
CDR3 length: 14
V gene: TRBV12-5
D gene: NA
CDR3 DNA: TGTGCTAGTGGTTTCAGCAGGGAGAACACTGAAGCTTTCTTT
CDR3 protein: CASGFSRENTEAFF

clone size: many
J gene: TRBJ1-4
CDR3 length: 14
V gene: TRBV28
D gene: NA
CDR3 DNA: TGTGCCAGCAGTCCCTCCGGGTCGCTAGAAAAACTGTTTTTT
CDR3 protein: CASSPSGSLEKLFF

clone size: NA
J gene: TRBJ2-1
CDR3 length: 20
V gene: TRBV5-1
D gene: TRBD2
CDR3 DNA: TGCGCCAGCAGCTCCCCCGGGACTAGCGGGACCCAAGCTCCTTACAATGAGCAGTTCTTC
CDR3 protein: CASSSPGTSGTQAPYNEQFF

clone size: NA
J gene: TRBJ2-7
CDR3 length: 14
V gene: TRBV28
D gene: TRBD1
CDR3 DNA: TGTGCCAGCAGTTCTCCGGACAGGCCGTACGAGCAGTACTTC
CDR3 protein: CASSSPDRPYEQYF

clone size: NA
J gene: TRBJ2-3
CDR3 length: 18
V gene: TRBV11-2
D gene: TRBD2
CDR3 DNA: TGTGCCAGCAGCCAAGAGGTTTTCGGACTAGCGACCACAGATACGCAGTATTTT
CDR3 protein: CASSQEVFGLATTDTQYF

clone size: NA
J gene: TRBJ1-6
CDR3 length: 15
V gene: TRBV7-6
D gene: TRBD1
CDR3 DNA: TGTGCCAGCAGCCAACGGGACAGCTATAATTCACCCCTCCACTTT
CDR3 protein: CASSQRDSYNSPLHF

clone size: many
J gene: TRBJ2-1
CDR3 length: 15
V gene: TRBV7-3
D gene: TRBD2
CDR3 DNA: TGTGCCAGCAGCCCCGACGGGACTAGCGGCAATGAGCAGTTCTTC
CDR3 protein: CASSPDGTSGNEQFF

clone size: few
J gene: TRBJ1-3
CDR3 length: 13
V gene: TRBV9
D gene: NA
CDR3 DNA: TGTGCCAGCAGCGCTAGCTCTGGAAACACCATATATTTT
CDR3 protein: CASSASSGNTIYF

clone size: once
J gene: TRBJ2-1
CDR3 length: 16
V gene: TRBV6-1
D gene: NA
CDR3 DNA: TGTGCCAGCAGTGACCCCTGTAGTGGAGATTACAATGAGCAGTTCTTC
CDR3 protein: CASSDPCSGDYNEQFF

clone size: many
J gene: TRBJ2-7
CDR3 length: 13
V gene: TRBV20-1
D gene: NA
CDR3 DNA: TGCAGTGCTAGTGGCTACGATCTGAACGAGCAGTACTTC
CDR3 protein: CSASGYDLNEQYF

clone size: NA
J gene: TRBJ2-3
CDR3 length: 14
V gene: TRBV7-2
D gene: NA
CDR3 DNA: TGTGCCAGCAGCCCGAGGACGAACACAGATACGCAGTATTTT
CDR3 protein: CASSPRTNTDTQYF

clone size: few
J gene: TRBJ2-2
CDR3 length: 15
V gene: TRBV5-1
D gene: TRBD2
CDR3 DNA: TGCGCCAGCAGCTTGGTTCTAGCGGGAACCGGGGAGCTGTTTTTT
CDR3 protein: CASSLVLAGTGELFF

clone size: many
J gene: TRBJ2-1
CDR3 length: 16
V gene: TRBV11-2
D gene: NA
CDR3 DNA: TGTGCCAGCAGCTTAGGTCCCCTGACTCCCTACAATGAGCAGTTCTTC
CDR3 protein: CASSLGPLTPYNEQFF

clone size: NA
J gene: TRBJ2-1
CDR3 length: 12
V gene: TRBV30
D gene: NA
CDR3 DNA: TGTGCCTGGAGTACCTTTTACAATGAGCAGTTCTTC
CDR3 protein: CAWSTFYNEQFF

clone size: NA
J gene: TRBJ1-3
CDR3 length: 14
V gene: TRBV7-9
D gene: TRBD1
CDR3 DNA: TGTGCCAGCAGCCCGACAGGGGATGGAAACACCATATATTTT
CDR3 protein: CASSPTGDGNTIYF

clone size: NA
J gene: TRBJ2-4
CDR3 length: 15
V gene: TRBV27
D gene: TRBD2
CDR3 DNA: TGTGCCACCGCGCCTAGCGGGAGGAACCGAAACATTCAGTACTTC
CDR3 protein: CATAPSGRNRNIQYF

clone size: NA
J gene: TRBJ2-5
CDR3 length: 12
V gene: TRBV9
D gene: NA
CDR3 DNA: TGTGCCAAACCCCGGACCCAAGAGACCCAGTACTTC
CDR3 protein: CAKPRTQETQYF

clone size: NA
J gene: TRBJ1-5
CDR3 length: 13
V gene: TRBV5-1
D gene: NA
CDR3 DNA: TGCGCCAGCAGCTGGAGGGGGGATCAGCCCCAGCATTTT
CDR3 protein: CASSWRGDQPQHF

clone size: many
J gene: TRBJ2-2
CDR3 length: 16
V gene: TRBV7-2
D gene: NA
CDR3 DNA: TGTGCCAGCAGCTTACAGCAGCCCAGTAGCGCGGGGGAGCTGTTTTTT
CDR3 protein: CASSLQQPSSAGELFF

clone size: few
J gene: TRBJ2-1
CDR3 length: 16
V gene: TRBV6-1
D gene: TRBD2
CDR3 DNA: TGTGCCAGCGGCTCCGAGCCGGGACTAGCGGGACGGAGTCAGTTCTTC
CDR3 protein: CASGSEPGLAGRSQFF

clone size: many
J gene: TRBJ1-1
CDR3 length: 15
V gene: TRBV2
D gene: TRBD1
CDR3 DNA: TGTGCCAGCAGTAAAGACAGGGCGGCGGGCACTGAAGCTTTCTTT
CDR3 protein: CASSKDRAAGTEAFF

clone size: few
J gene: TRBJ1-1
CDR3 length: 15
V gene: TRBV7-2
D gene: NA
CDR3 DNA: TGTGCCAGCAGCTTTTTTCATGGTGGGAACACTGAAGCTTTCTTT
CDR3 protein: CASSFFHGGNTEAFF

clone size: NA
J gene: TRBJ1-2
CDR3 length: 14
V gene: TRBV5-4
D gene: NA
CDR3 DNA: TGTGCCAGCAGCTTATCGGTAGCCAACTATGGCTACACCTTC
CDR3 protein: CASSLSVANYGYTF

clone size: NA
J gene: TRBJ2-2
CDR3 length: 14
V gene: TRBV19
D gene: NA
CDR3 DNA: TGTGCCAGTAATAACTTCTGGGACACCGGGGAGCTGTTTTTT
CDR3 protein: CASNNFWDTGELFF

clone size: NA
J gene: TRBJ1-6
CDR3 length: 16
V gene: TRBV7-8
D gene: NA
CDR3 DNA: TGTGCCAGCAGCTCTAGTGGGGGGGTAGATAATTCACCCCTCCACTTT
CDR3 protein: CASSSSGGVDNSPLHF

clone size: NA
J gene: TRBJ1-4
CDR3 length: 15
V gene: TRBV7-9
D gene: TRBD1
CDR3 DNA: TGTGCCAGCAGCAGGCCGGGACAGGGACTCGAAAAACTGTTTTTT
CDR3 protein: CASSRPGQGLEKLFF

clone size: many
J gene: TRBJ2-7
CDR3 length: 14
V gene: TRBV20-1
D gene: TRBD2
CDR3 DNA: TGCAGTGCTAGACCCCCGGGACCGGGGGGCGAGCAGTACTTC
CDR3 protein: CSARPPGPGGEQYF

clone size: few
J gene: TRBJ2-2
CDR3 length: 16
V gene: TRBV12-3/TRBV12-4
D gene: NA
CDR3 DNA: TGTGCCAGCAGTTTAGCGGGGGGGCGGCGTCTCGGGGAGCTGTTTTTT
CDR3 protein: CASSLAGGRRLGELFF

clone size: NA
J gene: TRBJ2-5
CDR3 length: 14
V gene: TRBV6-1
D gene: NA
CDR3 DNA: TGTGCCAGCAATCCACTGGGGGGCCAAGAGACCCAGTACTTC
CDR3 protein: CASNPLGGQETQYF

clone size: many
J gene: TRBJ2-5
CDR3 length: 16
V gene: TRBV6-1
D gene: TRBD2
CDR3 DNA: TGTGCCAGCAGTGAATATCTTTTAGCGGGTGGCGAGACCCAGTACTTC
CDR3 protein: CASSEYLLAGGETQYF

clone size: many
J gene: TRBJ1-3
CDR3 length: 16
V gene: TRBV27
D gene: NA
CDR3 DNA: TGTGCCAGCAGTTTAGGTTCTCCGAGCTCTGGAAACACCATATATTTT
CDR3 protein: CASSLGSPSSGNTIYF

clone size: NA
J gene: TRBJ1-1
CDR3 length: 15
V gene: TRBV12-3/TRBV12-4
D gene: TRBD1
CDR3 DNA: TGTGCCAGACGCAAGGGGGCCCAGGTGAGCACTGAAGCTTTCTTT
CDR3 protein: CARRKGAQVSTEAFF

clone size: NA
J gene: TRBJ1-2
CDR3 length: 15
V gene: TRBV5-4
D gene: TRBD1
CDR3 DNA: TGTGCCAGCAGCTCACCGGGACAGCGGTATCATGGCTACACCTTC
CDR3 protein: CASSSPGQRYHGYTF